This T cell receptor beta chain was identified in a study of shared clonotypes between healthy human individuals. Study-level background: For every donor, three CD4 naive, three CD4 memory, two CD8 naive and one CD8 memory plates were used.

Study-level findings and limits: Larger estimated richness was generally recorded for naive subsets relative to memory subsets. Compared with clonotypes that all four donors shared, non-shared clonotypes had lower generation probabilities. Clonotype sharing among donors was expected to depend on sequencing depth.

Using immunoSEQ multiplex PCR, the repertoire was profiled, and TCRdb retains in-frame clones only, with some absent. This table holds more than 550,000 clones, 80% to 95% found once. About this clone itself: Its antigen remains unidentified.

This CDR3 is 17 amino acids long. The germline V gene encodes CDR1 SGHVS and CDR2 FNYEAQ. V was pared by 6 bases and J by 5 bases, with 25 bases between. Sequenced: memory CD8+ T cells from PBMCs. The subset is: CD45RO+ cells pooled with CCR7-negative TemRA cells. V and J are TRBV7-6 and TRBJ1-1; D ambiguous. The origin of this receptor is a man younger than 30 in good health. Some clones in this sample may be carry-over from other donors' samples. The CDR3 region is CASSQSTTLGRQTEAFF. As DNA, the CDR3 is TGTGCCAGCAGTCAATCGACAACACTTGGTAGGCAAACTGAAGCTTTCTTT.